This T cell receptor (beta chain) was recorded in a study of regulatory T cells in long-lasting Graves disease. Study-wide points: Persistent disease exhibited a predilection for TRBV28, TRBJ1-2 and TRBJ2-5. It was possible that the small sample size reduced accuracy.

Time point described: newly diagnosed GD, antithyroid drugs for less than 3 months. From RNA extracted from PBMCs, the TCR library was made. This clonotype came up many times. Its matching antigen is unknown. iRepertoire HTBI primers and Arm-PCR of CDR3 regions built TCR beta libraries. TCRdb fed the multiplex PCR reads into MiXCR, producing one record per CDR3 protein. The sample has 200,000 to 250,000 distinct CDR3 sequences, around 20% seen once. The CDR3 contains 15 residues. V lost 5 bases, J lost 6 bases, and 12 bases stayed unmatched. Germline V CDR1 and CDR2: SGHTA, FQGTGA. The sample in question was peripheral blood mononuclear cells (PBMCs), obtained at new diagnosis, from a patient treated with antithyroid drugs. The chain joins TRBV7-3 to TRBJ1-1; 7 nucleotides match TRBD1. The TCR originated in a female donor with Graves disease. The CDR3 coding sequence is TGTGCCAGCAGCGAACAACAGGGGCAGGGGGCTGAAGCTTTCTTT. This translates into CASSEQQGQGAEAFF.